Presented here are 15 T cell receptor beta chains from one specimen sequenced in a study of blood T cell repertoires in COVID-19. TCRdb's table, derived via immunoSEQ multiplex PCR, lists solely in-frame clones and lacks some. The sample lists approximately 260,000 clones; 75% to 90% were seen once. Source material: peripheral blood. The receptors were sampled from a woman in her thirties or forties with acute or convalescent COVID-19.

The CDR3 sequence is CASSLLTARFRTDTQYF. The CDR3 DNA is TGTGCCAGCAGCTTGCTTACAGCTCGATTCCGCACAGATACGCAGTATTTT. The chain has TRBV5-5 and TRBJ2-3; no clear D gene. Germline V lookup: CDR1 SGHKS, CDR2 YYEKEE (reference sequence). CDR3 size: 17 residues. V lost 1 base and J 1 base, leaving 16 bases between the germline ends. The full variable domain, completed using reference TRBV5-5 and TRBJ2-3, is DAGVTQSPTHLIKTRGQQVTLRCSPISGHKSVSWYQQVLGQGPQFIFQYYEKEERGRGNFPDRFSARQFPNYSSELNVNALLLGDSALYLCASSLLTARFRTDTQYFGPGTRLTVL.

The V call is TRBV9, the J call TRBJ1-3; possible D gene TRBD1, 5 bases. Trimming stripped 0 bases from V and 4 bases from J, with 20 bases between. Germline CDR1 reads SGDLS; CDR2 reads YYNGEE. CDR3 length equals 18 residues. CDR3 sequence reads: CASSVGEGRGYFGNTIYF. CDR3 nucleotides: TGTGCCAGCAGCGTAGGAGAGGGTCGGGGGTATTTCGGAAACACCATATATTTT.

The CDR3 DNA follows: TGTGCCAGCAGTAGACAGGGGGCAATAGACGGCTACACCTTC. Translating it yields CASSRQGAIDGYTF. This rearrangement joins TRBV9 to TRBJ1-2; TRBD1 aligns across 10 bases. Germline assignment: CDR1 SGDLS and CDR2 YYNGEE. The CDR3 consists of 14 residues. V lost 5 bases to trimming and J lost 8 bases; unmatched junction nucleotides: 9.

CDR3 protein: CASSIRDRGYGYTF. CDR3 nucleotides: TGTGCCAGCAGTATCCGGGACAGGGGATATGGCTACACCTTC. This chain links TRBV27 with TRBJ1-2; TRBD1 matches at 10 bases. V was clipped by 5 bases and J by 5 bases; unmatched bases: 5. The CDR3 consists of 14 residues. In germline, CDR1 is MNHEY, CDR2 SMNVEV (reference sequence).

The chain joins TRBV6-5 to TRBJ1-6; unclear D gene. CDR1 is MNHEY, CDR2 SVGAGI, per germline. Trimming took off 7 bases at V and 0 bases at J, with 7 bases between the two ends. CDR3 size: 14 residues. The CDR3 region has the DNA TGTGCCAGCAAAGATAGCTCCTATAATTCACCCCTCCACTTT. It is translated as CASKDSSYNSPLHF.

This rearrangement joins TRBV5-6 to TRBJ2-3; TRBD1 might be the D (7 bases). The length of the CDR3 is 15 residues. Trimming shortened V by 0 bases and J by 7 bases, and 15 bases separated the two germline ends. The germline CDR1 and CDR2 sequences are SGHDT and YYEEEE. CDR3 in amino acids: CASSLAEAGGYTQYF. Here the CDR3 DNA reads TGTGCCAGCAGCTTGGCCGAGGCAGGGGGGTATACGCAGTATTTT. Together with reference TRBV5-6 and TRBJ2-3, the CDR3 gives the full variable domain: DAGVTQSPTHLIKTRGQQVTLRCSPKSGHDTVSWYQQALGQGPQFIFQYYEEEERQRGNFPDRFSGHQFPNYSSELNVNALLLGDSALYLCASSLAEAGGYTQYFGPGTRLTVL.

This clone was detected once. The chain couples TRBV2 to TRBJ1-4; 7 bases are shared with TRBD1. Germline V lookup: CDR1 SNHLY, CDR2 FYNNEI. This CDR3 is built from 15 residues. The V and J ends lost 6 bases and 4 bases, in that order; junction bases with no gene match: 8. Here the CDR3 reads CASRGTTGHNEKLFF. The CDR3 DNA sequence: TGTGCCAGCAGGGGGACGACAGGGCATAATGAAAAACTGTTTTTT.

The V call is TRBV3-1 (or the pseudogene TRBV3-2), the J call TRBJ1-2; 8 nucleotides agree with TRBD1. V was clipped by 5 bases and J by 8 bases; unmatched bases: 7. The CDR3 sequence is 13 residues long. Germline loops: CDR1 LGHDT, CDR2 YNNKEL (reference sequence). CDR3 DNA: TGTGCCAGCAGCTTGCAGGGGGCTCCCGGCTACACCTTC. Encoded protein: CASSLQGAPGYTF.

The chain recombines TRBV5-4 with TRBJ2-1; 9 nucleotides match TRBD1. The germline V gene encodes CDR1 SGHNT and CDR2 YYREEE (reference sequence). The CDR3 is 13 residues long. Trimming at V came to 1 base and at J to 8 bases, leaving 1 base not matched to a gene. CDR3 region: CASSLTGGDEQFF. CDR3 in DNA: TGTGCCAGCAGCTTGACAGGGGGCGATGAGCAGTTCTTC.

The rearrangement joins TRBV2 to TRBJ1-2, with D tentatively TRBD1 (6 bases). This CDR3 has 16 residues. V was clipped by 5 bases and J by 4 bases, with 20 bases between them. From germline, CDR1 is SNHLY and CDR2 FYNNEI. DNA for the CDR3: TGTGCCAGCAGTTTCAGAGGGACACCTCAATTCTATGGCTACACCTTC. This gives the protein CASSFRGTPQFYGYTF.

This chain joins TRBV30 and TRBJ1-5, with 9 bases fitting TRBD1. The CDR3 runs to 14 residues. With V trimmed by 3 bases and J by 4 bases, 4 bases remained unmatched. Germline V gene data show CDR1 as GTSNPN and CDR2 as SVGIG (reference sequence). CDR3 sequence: CAWSTGTGNQPQHF. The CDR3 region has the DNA TGTGCCTGGAGCACAGGGACAGGGAATCAGCCCCAGCATTTT. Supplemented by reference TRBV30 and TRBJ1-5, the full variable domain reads SQTIHQWPATLVQPVGSPLSLECTVEGTSNPNLYWYRQAAGRGLQLLFYSVGIGQISSEVPQNLSASRPQDRQFILSSKKLLLSDSGFYLCAWSTGTGNQPQHFGDGTRLSIL.

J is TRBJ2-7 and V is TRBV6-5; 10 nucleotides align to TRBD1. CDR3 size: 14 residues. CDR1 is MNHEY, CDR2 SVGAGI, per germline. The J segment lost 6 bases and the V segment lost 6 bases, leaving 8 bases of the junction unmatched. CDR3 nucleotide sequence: TGTGCCAGCAGGCTGGGACAGGGGCAGGTCGAGCAGTACGTC. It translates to CASRLGQGQVEQYV.

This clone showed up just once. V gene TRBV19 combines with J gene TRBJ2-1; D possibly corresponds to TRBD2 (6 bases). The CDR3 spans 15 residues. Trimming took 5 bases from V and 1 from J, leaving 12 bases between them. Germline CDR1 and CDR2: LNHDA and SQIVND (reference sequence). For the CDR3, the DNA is TGTGCCAGTAGTGCCCTAGCGATTTCCTACAATGAGCAGTTCTTC. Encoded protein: CASSALAISYNEQFF.

CDR3 DNA: TGTGCCAGCAGGACACAGGGAAACTATGGCTACACCTTC. It is translated as CASRTQGNYGYTF. This chain joins TRBV6-5 and TRBJ1-2; D is possibly TRBD1 (6 bases). The V and J ends lost 6 bases and 2 bases respectively, with 10 bases between them. The CDR3 extends over 13 amino acids. Germline V lookup: CDR1 MNHEY, CDR2 SVGAGI.

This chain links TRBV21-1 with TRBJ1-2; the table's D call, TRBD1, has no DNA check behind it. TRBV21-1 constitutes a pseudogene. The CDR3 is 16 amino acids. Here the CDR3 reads CASSKSEKQGYYGYTF. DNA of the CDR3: TGTGCCAGCAGCAAATCCGAAAAACAGGGGTACTATGGCTACACCTTC.